This note documents a single T cell receptor (beta chain) sequence. Its target is unknown. The data belong to a study of lymphopenia after photon versus proton radiotherapy. Study-wide results and limits: Post-nadir TCR diversity decline inversely tracked overall survival among those who died. Authors raise, but do not show, better survival with proton therapy. Relative stability marked proton patients; photon patients lost diversity and naive cells.

Trimming removed 0 bases from V and 6 bases from J; junction bases left unmatched: 5. The CDR3 runs 16 residues. CDR1 and CDR2 from the germline V gene are MRHNA and SNTAGT. Profiling relied on immunoSEQ multiplex PCR, and the TCRdb table lists in-frame clones only, not all of them. The sample holds 60,000 to 75,000 clones, approximately 83% seen once. Sample: peripheral blood, taken from a patient treated with photon-based radiotherapy. The genes are TRBV6-4 and TRBJ2-1; 10 bases are shared with TRBD2. This clonotype was obtained from a man aged 35 to 55 with gastric cancer. The CDR3 region is CASSDSSGGVTNEQFF. The CDR3 DNA reads as TGTGCCAGCAGTGACTCCAGCGGGGGGGTTACCAATGAGCAGTTCTTC.